The 7 T cell receptor beta chains listed next were all sequenced from one sample in a study of blood T cell repertoires in COVID-19. Clones were sequenced by immunoSEQ multiplex PCR, and TCRdb holds only the in-frame ones, with some missing. The sample includes 200,000 to 250,000 clones, approximately 90% of them seen just once. Sequenced sample: peripheral blood. Receptors were obtained from a man aged 25 to 40 with COVID-19, enrolled during active disease.

This clone was observed a single time. The CDR3 DNA reads as TGTGCCAGCAGTTACAGCCAGGGGGCGACCAAAAACATTCAGTACTTC. It yields the protein CASSYSQGATKNIQYF. The V gene is TRBV6-2 or TRBV6-3, the J gene TRBJ2-4, with 8 bases that match TRBD1. CDR1 is MNHEY and CDR2 is SVGEGT in the germline V gene. This CDR3 has 16 residues. Unmatched junction bases numbered 5, after V lost 2 bases and J lost 2 bases.

In its sample, this clone was seen once. The chain links TRBV19 to TRBJ2-1; D is uncertain. V was pared by 4 bases and J by 2 bases, with 12 bases between. Germline V gene sequence: CDR1 LNHDA, CDR2 SQIVND (reference sequence). This CDR3 region has 15 residues. This CDR3 reads CASSTLFIPYNEQFF. Written as DNA, the CDR3 is TGTGCCAGTAGTACCTTGTTTATCCCCTACAATGAGCAGTTCTTC. The full variable domain, its missing parts supplied by reference TRBV19 and TRBJ2-1, is DGGITQSPKYLFRKEGQNVTLSCEQNLNHDAMYWYRQDPGQGLRLIYYSQIVNDFQKGDIAEGYSVSREKKESFPLTVTSAQKNPTAFYLCASSTLFIPYNEQFFGPGTRLTVL.

This chain connects TRBV6-2 or TRBV6-3 to TRBJ2-7; 15 nucleotides line up with TRBD2. Germline CDR1 reads MNHEY; CDR2 reads SVGEGT. Trimming took 6 bases from V and 5 from J; bases not matched to a gene: 8. The length of the CDR3 is 16 residues. The CDR3 is CASSPGLAGGPDEQYF. CDR3 DNA sequence: TGTGCCAGCAGCCCCGGACTAGCGGGGGGGCCTGACGAGCAGTACTTC.

The chain combines TRBV30 with TRBJ1-1; weak D call: TRBD1 (5 bases). This CDR3 spans 13 amino acids. V was shortened by 2 bases and J by 1 base, with 8 bases between the two germline ends. From germline, CDR1 is GTSNPN and CDR2 SVGIG (reference sequence). The CDR3 sequence is CAWSLGQNTEAFF. The CDR3 nucleotides are TGTGCCTGGAGTCTTGGACAGAACACTGAAGCTTTCTTT.

The chain combines TRBV11-2 with TRBJ1-4; 7 bases agree with TRBD1. The junction had 11 bases not matched to a gene; V was cut back by 5 bases and J by 5 bases. The germline V gene encodes CDR1 SGHAT and CDR2 FQNNGV. The CDR3 consists of 16 residues. This CDR3 reads CASSIIMGQLNEKLFF. The CDR3 DNA follows: TGTGCCAGCAGCATCATTATGGGACAGCTAAATGAAAAACTGTTTTTT.

The CDR3 sequence is CATSRDRIDTEAFF. The CDR3 DNA is TGTGCCACCAGCCGGGACAGGATAGACACTGAAGCTTTCTTT. This chain joins TRBV15 and TRBJ1-1, with 8 positions matching TRBD1. The CDR3 sequence is 14 residues long. Germline loops: CDR1 LNHNV, CDR2 YYDKDF (reference sequence). V lost 5 bases and J lost 3; bases outside the gene matches: 5.

V is TRBV5-6 and J is TRBJ2-1; 8 bases align to TRBD1. CDR3 length equals 19 residues. J was trimmed by 0 bases and V by 7 bases; bases with no gene match: 18. Germline CDR1 reads SGHDT; CDR2 reads YYEEEE. As DNA, the CDR3 is TGTGCCAGCTTTCGGATGGACAGGGTAATGATCCCCTCCTACAATGAGCAGTTCTTC. Protein product: CASFRMDRVMIPSYNEQFF.